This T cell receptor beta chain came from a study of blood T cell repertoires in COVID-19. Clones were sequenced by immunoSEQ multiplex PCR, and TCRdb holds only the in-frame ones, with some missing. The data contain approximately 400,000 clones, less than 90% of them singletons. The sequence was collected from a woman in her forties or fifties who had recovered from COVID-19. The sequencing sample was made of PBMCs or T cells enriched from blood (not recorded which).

Written as DNA, the CDR3 is TGTGCCAGCAGCCATATCGGACAGGGGAGAGTACCTGAAGCTTTCTTT. Translating gives CASSHIGQGRVPEAFF. The chain uses TRBV7-9 and TRBJ1-1; 9 bases align to TRBD1. The V gene's germline CDR1 is SEHNR and CDR2 FQNEAQ (reference sequence). This CDR3 comprises 16 residues. V lost 5 bases, J lost 6 bases, and 13 bases stayed unmatched.